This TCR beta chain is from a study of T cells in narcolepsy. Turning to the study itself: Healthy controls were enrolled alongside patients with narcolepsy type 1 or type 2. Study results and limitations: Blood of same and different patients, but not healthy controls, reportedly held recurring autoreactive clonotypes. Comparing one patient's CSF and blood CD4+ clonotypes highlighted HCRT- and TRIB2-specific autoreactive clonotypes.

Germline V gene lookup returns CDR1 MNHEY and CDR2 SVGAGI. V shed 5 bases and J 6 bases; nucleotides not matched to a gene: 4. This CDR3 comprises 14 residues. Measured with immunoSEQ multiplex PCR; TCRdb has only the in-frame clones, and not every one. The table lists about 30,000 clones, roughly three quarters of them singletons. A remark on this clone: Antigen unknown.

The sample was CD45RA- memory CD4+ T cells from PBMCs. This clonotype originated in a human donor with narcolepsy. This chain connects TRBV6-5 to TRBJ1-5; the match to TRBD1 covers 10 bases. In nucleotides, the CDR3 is TGTGCCAGCAGTCCGACAGGGGGCAGTCAGCCCCAGCATTTT. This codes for CASSPTGGSQPQHF.